Below, 21 T cell receptor beta chains from the same sample are listed, as sequenced in a study of T-cell reconstitution after alpha-beta-depleted transplantation in children. Researchers prepared the TCRbeta library using unique molecular identifiers, the study reports. TCRdb ran MiXCR on the PCR reads and lists one entry per CDR3 protein. The sample has approximately 490,000 distinct CDR3 sequences, about 10% seen once. The sample was PBMCs, taken before TCRalphabeta/CD19-depleted stem cell transplant. These TCRs come from a child aged 2 to 10 with inherited bone marrow failure, due to receive a stem cell transplant.

The chain uses TRBV30 and TRBJ2-1; D unclear. The V end lost 0 bases, the J end lost 1 base, and 7 bases lay between the germline ends. The CDR3 sequence is 14 residues long. The germline gives CDR1 GTSNPN, CDR2 SVGIG (reference sequence). CDR3 residues: CAWSVKRSYNEQFF. CDR3 nucleotide sequence: TGTGCCTGGAGTGTAAAGAGGTCCTACAATGAGCAGTTCTTC.

The V call is TRBV30, the J call TRBJ2-3; TRBD1 matches at 8 bases. Germline V gene data show CDR1 as GTSNPN and CDR2 as SVGIG (reference sequence). CDR3 length: 16 residues. V was clipped by 0 bases and J by 3 bases; unmatched bases: 8. The CDR3 DNA follows: TGTGCCTGGAGTGTAGTCGGGCAGGGGGCAACAGATACGCAGTATTTT. This translates into CAWSVVGQGATDTQYF.

This clonotype appeared many times. The chain couples TRBV7-8 to TRBJ2-3; no clear D. V was pared by 5 bases and J by 7 bases, with 13 bases between. Germline CDR1 SGHVS, CDR2 FQNEAQ. This CDR3 region has 13 residues. CDR3: CASSLSPENTQYF. The CDR3, as DNA: TGTGCCAGCAGCCTAAGCCCGGAAAATACGCAGTATTTT.

The chain employs TRBV29-1 and TRBJ2-5; TRBD2 agrees at 12 bases. The V gene's germline CDR1 is SQVTM and CDR2 ANQGSEA. The CDR3 extends over 14 amino acids. V trimming: 5 bases; J trimming: 1 base; junction bases outside the gene matches: 2. CDR3 sequence: CSVLAGGLQETQYF. CDR3 nucleotides: TGCAGCGTTCTAGCGGGAGGGCTCCAAGAGACCCAGTACTTC.

This clonotype was picked up many times. In DNA, the CDR3 is TGCAGTGCTGGGACAGTAAATAATTCACCCCTCCACTTT. Its protein product is CSAGTVNNSPLHF. The rearrangement links TRBV20-1 to TRBJ1-6; 7 nucleotides agree with TRBD1. Germline V lookup: CDR1 DFQATT, CDR2 SNEGSKA (reference sequence). Unmatched junction bases numbered 3, after V lost 5 bases and J lost 5 bases. This CDR3 is 13 amino acids long.

This clonotype came up many times. V usage is TRBV7-2 and J usage is TRBJ2-2; no reliable D call. Trimming pared 6 bases from V and 2 bases from J, leaving 10 bases between. CDR1 and CDR2 from the germline V gene are SGHTA and FQGNSA. This CDR3 has 14 amino acids. The CDR3 spells CASRAGLNTGELFF. The CDR3 region has the DNA TGTGCCAGCAGGGCAGGTCTAAACACCGGGGAGCTGTTTTTT.

V gene TRBV27 combines with J gene TRBJ2-1; possibly TRBD1 or TRBD2 for D (5 bases each). V was cut by 1 base and J by 3 bases, with 13 bases left in between. Germline assignment: CDR1 MNHEY and CDR2 SMNVEV (reference sequence). The CDR3 contains 16 residues. For the CDR3, the DNA is TGTGCCAGCAGTTTATTCCGGGACCAACTCTACAATGAGCAGTTCTTC. Protein sequence: CASSLFRDQLYNEQFF.

The chain carries TRBV29-1 and TRBJ1-2; the D is unclear. Trimming removed 2 bases from V and 4 bases from J, with 11 bases in between. The CDR3 runs 13 residues. Germline values: CDR1 SQVTM, CDR2 ANQGSEA. CDR3 sequence (DNA): TGCAGCGTTGAATGGCGGGGAGGCTATGGCTACACCTTC. Its translation: CSVEWRGGYGYTF. The complete variable domain, with remaining parts taken from reference TRBV29-1 and TRBJ1-2, reads SAVISQKPSRDICQRGTSLTIQCQVDSQVTMMFWYRQQPGQSLTLIATANQGSEATYESGFVIDKFPISRPNLTFSTLTVSNMSPEDSSIYLCSVEWRGGYGYTFGSGTRLTVV.

This clonotype was detected ten times or more. J is TRBJ2-7 and V is TRBV30, with D tentatively TRBD2 (6 bases). This CDR3 has 13 amino acids. V was pared by 5 bases and J by 3 bases, with 14 bases between. Germline assignment: CDR1 GTSNPN and CDR2 SVGIG (reference sequence). The CDR3 spells CAWGGGSRYEQYF. The DNA of the CDR3 is TGTGCCTGGGGTGGAGGGTCCCGCTACGAGCAGTACTTC.

The chain is built from TRBV18 and TRBJ2-1; D might be TRBD1 or TRBD2, each matching 6 bases. Germline assignment: CDR1 KGHSH and CDR2 LQKENI. V dropped 0 bases and J dropped 15 bases, with 12 bases sitting between them. The CDR3 has 12 residues. In DNA, the CDR3 is TGTGCCAGCTCACCACCGGAGGGGGTAACGTTCTTC. It encodes CASSPPEGVTFF.

As concerns this clonotype: A much larger clone differs from this one at a single base, so this may be a read error. This sequence joins TRBV7-7 and TRBJ2-2, with unresolved D. This CDR3 is 14 amino acids long. Trimming pared 1 base from V and 4 bases from J, leaving 7 bases between. The V gene's germline CDR1 is SSHAT and CDR2 FNYEAQ (reference sequence). For the CDR3, the DNA is TGTGCCAGCAGCTTAGATTGGGGCACCGGGGAGCTGTTTTTT. Protein: CASSLDWGTGELFF. The whole variable domain, filled in from reference TRBV7-7 and TRBJ2-2, reads GAGVSQSPRYKVTKRGQDVTLRCDPISSHATLYWYQQALGQGPEFLTYFNYEAQPDKSGLPSDRFSAERPEGSISTLTIQRTEQRDSAMYRCASSLDWGTGELFFGEGSRLTVL.

This clonotype was seen repeatedly, ten times or more. The chain combines TRBV9 with TRBJ2-5, with 8 bases matching TRBD2. The V gene end was trimmed by 3 bases and the J gene end by 1 base; junction bases not matched to a gene: 2. Per germline, CDR1 SGDLS and CDR2 YYNGEE. This CDR3 is built from 14 residues. The CDR3 spells CASSATSGQETQYF. CDR3 sequence (DNA): TGTGCCAGCAGCGCCACTAGCGGCCAAGAGACCCAGTACTTC.

This clonotype was recorded many times. This sequence joins TRBV7-9 and TRBJ2-1, with D possibly TRBD1 on 5 matching bases. The CDR3 covers 16 residues. Deletions cut 5 bases from V and 2 bases from J, with 16 bases between. Germline V CDR1 and CDR2: SEHNR, FQNEAQ (reference sequence). This CDR3 reads CASSARRTRTYNEQFF. CDR3 DNA: TGTGCCAGCAGCGCCCGCAGGACACGGACCTACAATGAGCAGTTCTTC.

This clonotype was counted at least ten times. The chain couples TRBV6-5 to TRBJ2-1, with D unclear. There are 16 residues in the CDR3. Per germline, CDR1 MNHEY and CDR2 SVGAGI. The V and J ends lost 2 bases and 2 bases respectively, with 13 bases between them. This CDR3 is CASSYKHQTPYNEQFF. CDR3 DNA: TGTGCCAGCAGTTACAAGCACCAAACACCCTACAATGAGCAGTTCTTC.

This clonotype was recorded many times. The rearrangement joins TRBV6-5 to TRBJ2-7, with TRBD2 matching over 10 bases. Unmatched junction bases numbered 6, after V lost 0 bases and J lost 4 bases. From germline, CDR1 is MNHEY and CDR2 SVGAGI. The CDR3 is 16 amino acids. CDR3 coding DNA: TGTGCCAGCAGTTACTCACTAGCGGGGTGGGGTTACGAGCAGTACTTC. This translates into CASSYSLAGWGYEQYF.

This clonotype was observed many times. The chain combines TRBV5-5 with TRBJ2-1; the D gene is possibly TRBD1 (6 bases). The CDR3 has 14 residues. With 6 bases removed from V and 4 bases from J, the gap between germline ends came to 14 bases. Per germline, CDR1 SGHKS and CDR2 YYEKEE (reference sequence). CDR3 nucleotide sequence: TGTGCCAGCAACCTGGACAGTCCATACAATGAGCAGTTCTTC. Encoded protein: CASNLDSPYNEQFF. Using reference TRBV5-5 and TRBJ2-1 for the parts outside the CDR3, the full variable domain is DAGVTQSPTHLIKTRGQQVTLRCSPISGHKSVSWYQQVLGQGPQFIFQYYEKEERGRGNFPDRFSARQFPNYSSELNVNALLLGDSALYLCASNLDSPYNEQFFGPGTRLTVL.

This clonotype was observed many times. This sequence joins TRBV5-1 and TRBJ2-3, with D possibly being TRBD1 or TRBD2 (6 bases each). The CDR3 is 16 residues long. Germline values: CDR1 SGHRS, CDR2 YFSETQ. Trimming pared 4 bases from V and 0 bases from J, leaving 15 bases between. DNA for the CDR3: TGCGCCAGCAGCGCACTCGGGGGCGGTAGCACAGATACGCAGTATTTT. Protein sequence: CASSALGGGSTDTQYF.

This clonotype was found many times. The chain has TRBV4-1 and TRBJ2-5, with D perhaps TRBD2 (6 bases). V was trimmed by 1 base and J by 5 bases, leaving 11 bases between them. The CDR3 sequence is 14 residues long. CDR1 and CDR2 (germline): MGHRA, YSYEKL. CDR3 bases: TGCGCCAGCAGCCAAGGACTAGTAGCGGAGACCCAGTACTTC. This translates into CASSQGLVAETQYF.

This clonotype was counted at least ten times. The rearrangement joins TRBV12-3 or TRBV12-4 to TRBJ1-2, with 8 bases aligning to TRBD1. Trimming removed 6 bases from V and 2 bases from J; junction bases left unmatched: 5. This CDR3 has 14 amino acids. The DNA of the CDR3 is TGTGCCAGCAGGCATCGGACAGGGAACTATGGCTACACCTTC. Encoded protein: CASRHRTGNYGYTF.

This clonotype came up many times. The chain recombines TRBV21-1 with TRBJ2-6; the table's D call of TRBD1 was not tested on the DNA. TRBV21-1 has pseudogene status. The CDR3 contains 17 residues. In nucleotides, the CDR3 is TGTGCCAGCAGCAAAATGGGACCGAACTCTGGGGCCAACGTCCTGACTTTC. Its translation is CASSKMGPNSGANVLTF.

Notes on this clonotype: It may be a read error: a sequence one base away is much more abundant. The rearrangement joins TRBV7-2 to TRBJ2-1, with TRBD1 identical over 7 bases. The CDR3 runs 17 residues. Germline CDR1 and CDR2: SGHTA and FQGNSA. Unmatched junction bases numbered 12, after V lost 5 bases and J lost 2 bases. CDR3 residues: CASSQGTDRLAYNEQFF. For the CDR3, the DNA is TGTGCCAGCAGCCAGGGGACAGATCGACTGGCCTACAATGAGCAGTTCTTC.